A selection of T cell receptor beta chains follows, all from one sample in a study of blood T cells in healthy people across ages. TCRdb called the 5' RACE reads again in MiXCR, with one record for every CDR3 protein. The sample carries 700,000 to 900,000 distinct CDR3 sequences, around half recorded once. Sequences were obtained from blood. These receptors all stem from an older man in good health. The CDR3 runs from the conserved cysteine through the conserved F or W. A D gene is named only where the DNA matches it firmly. The listing skips clone size in some rows; elsewhere it reads once, few, many or a size class.

>.|TRBV29-1|TRBJ2-5|few
CSGLWTGKETQYF
TGCAGCGGTTTATGGACGGGAAAAGAGACCCAGTACTTC
>TRBD2|TRBV9|TRBJ2-1|few
CASSVSSGAYNEQFF
TGTGCCAGCAGCGTCAGTAGCGGGGCCTACAATGAGCAGTTCTTC
>TRBD1|TRBV9|TRBJ2-6|.
CASSPGTGTSGANVLTF
TGTGCTAGCAGCCCCGGGACAGGGACCTCTGGGGCCAACGTCCTGACTTTC
>.|TRBV12-3/TRBV12-4|TRBJ1-2|.
CASSHQAPGGIYGYTF
TGTGCCAGCAGTCATCAAGCGCCGGGGGGGATCTATGGCTACACCTTC
>.|TRBV9|TRBJ2-5|few
CASSVDLPEGVRETQYF
TGTGCCAGCAGCGTAGACCTTCCGGAGGGGGTTCGGGAGACCCAGTACTTC
>TRBD2|TRBV9|TRBJ2-1|.
CASSAGLAGDYNEQFF
TGTGCCAGCAGCGCCGGACTAGCGGGAGACTACAATGAGCAGTTCTTC
>.|TRBV5-1|TRBJ1-4|.
CASNKGATNEKLFF
TGCGCCAGCAACAAGGGGGCAACTAATGAAAAACTGTTTTTT
>.|TRBV20-1|TRBJ2-6|.
CSTYRDPGANVLTF
TGCAGTACATACAGAGACCCTGGGGCCAACGTCCTGACTTTC
>.|TRBV20-1|TRBJ2-1|once
CSARDSFIGSDNEQFF
TGCAGTGCTAGAGATAGTTTCATAGGGTCAGACAATGAGCAGTTCTTC
>.|TRBV12-3/TRBV12-4|TRBJ2-1|few
CASRPSVGLSSYNEQFF
TGTGCCAGCAGACCAAGTGTGGGACTCAGCTCCTACAATGAGCAGTTCTTC
>.|TRBV6-6|TRBJ1-5|.
CASRPSGSPNQPQHF
TGTGCCAGCAGGCCGTCGGGGTCACCGAATCAGCCCCAGCATTTT
>.|TRBV5-1|TRBJ2-2|.
CASNSGRNTGELFF
TGCGCCAGCAACTCGGGCCGGAACACCGGGGAGCTGTTTTTT
>.|TRBV7-9|TRBJ2-4|.
CASSLAGELLKNIQYF
TGTGCCAGCAGCTTAGCCGGGGAGCTTCTCAAAAACATTCAGTACTTC
>TRBD2|TRBV4-1|TRBJ2-1|.
CASSHRGLAVTYNEQFF
TGCGCCAGCAGCCACAGAGGACTAGCGGTCACCTACAATGAGCAGTTCTTC
>.|TRBV7-8|TRBJ1-4|.
CASSLVGGKKLFF
TGTGCCAGCAGCTTAGTTGGGGGCAAAAAACTGTTTTTT
>.|TRBV20-1|TRBJ2-7|.
CSARVVGEQYF
TGCAGTGCTAGAGTTGTGGGCGAGCAGTACTTC
>.|TRBV11-3|TRBJ2-1|few
CASSTPMGNEQFF
TGTGCCAGCAGCACCCCCATGGGCAATGAGCAGTTCTTC
>.|TRBV10-3|TRBJ2-1|few
CAISEQGSNEQFF
TGTGCCATCAGTGAGCAGGGAAGCAATGAGCAGTTCTTC
>.|TRBV20-1|TRBJ1-1|.
CSARDSLQGKNTEAFF
TGCAGTGCTAGAGACTCCTTACAGGGCAAGAACACTGAAGCTTTCTTT
>.|TRBV7-2|TRBJ1-1|.
CACSRGHAEAFF
TGTGCCTGCAGCAGGGGTCACGCTGAAGCTTTCTTT
>.|TRBV2|TRBJ1-6|.
CASSGTAGPGSYNSPLHF
TGTGCCAGCAGTGGGACGGCCGGGCCCGGCTCCTATAATTCACCCCTCCACTTT
>.|TRBV5-1|TRBJ2-6|.
CASSPPDSGANVLTF
TGTGCCAGCAGTCCACCCGACTCTGGGGCCAACGTCCTGACTTTC
>TRBD2|TRBV5-1|TRBJ2-1|many
CASSQGLAGKQFF
TGCGCCAGCAGCCAGGGACTAGCGGGAAAGCAGTTCTTC
>.|TRBV4-1|TRBJ1-5|.
CASSQDRIDNQPQHF
TGCGCCAGCAGCCAAGATCGCATTGATAATCAGCCCCAGCATTTT
>.|TRBV12-3/TRBV12-4|TRBJ2-3|.
CASSLGAAYAYF
TGTGCCAGCAGTTTGGGGGCAGCATACGCGTATTTT
>.|TRBV11-2|TRBJ2-4|.
CASSSGNIQYF
TGTGCCAGCAGCTCCGGGAACATTCAGTACTTC
>TRBD1|TRBV5-1|TRBJ2-1|.
CASSLGTGGEKQLF
TGCGCCAGCAGCTTGGGGACAGGGGGCGAGAAGCAGCTCTTC
>TRBD2|TRBV20-1|TRBJ2-7|.
CSAYPRGSSYEQYF
TGCAGTGCTTATCCGCGGGGGAGCTCCTACGAGCAGTACTTC
>TRBD2|TRBV20-1|TRBJ2-7|.
CSGREALYEQYF
TGCAGTGGGCGGGAGGCCCTCTACGAGCAGTACTTC
>.|TRBV11-3|TRBJ2-1|.
CASSPGLGGANEQFF
TGTGCCAGCAGCCCGGGACTCGGAGGGGCAAATGAGCAGTTCTTC
>.|TRBV24-1|TRBJ2-5|few
CATSDFGHKGSEETQYF
TGTGCCACCAGTGATTTCGGTCATAAGGGGTCGGAAGAGACCCAGTACTTC